A selection of T cell receptor beta chains follows, all from one sample in a study of cytomegalovirus exposure and HLA in healthy donors. Data came from immunoSEQ multiplex PCR; TCRdb stores just in-frame clones and leaves some out. The data show just under 150,000 clones, over 80% seen once. Material: PBMCs. All receptors derive from a man between 18 and 29 years old in good health and CMV-seropositive. The CDR3 runs from the conserved cysteine through the conserved F or W. A D gene is named only where the DNA matches it firmly. The size entry is marked missing in some rows and otherwise reads once, few, many or a size class.

>TRBV9|TRBD1|NA|TRBJ2-2|17
CASSVAGTGGYTGELFF
TGTGCCAGCAGCGTAGCCGGGACAGGGGGCTACACCGGGGAGCTGTTTTTT
>TRBV27|NA|once|TRBJ1-1|17
CASRTFLRDRTGTEAFF
TGTGCCAGCAGAACTTTCTTGAGGGATAGGACGGGCACTGAAGCTTTCTTT
>TRBV6-1|TRBD1|NA|TRBJ1-2|14
CASRADRGPDGYTF
TGTGCCAGCAGGGCTGACAGGGGGCCGGATGGCTACACCTTC
>TRBV5-1|NA|NA|TRBJ1-4|15
CASSAGGSTNEKLFF
TGCGCCAGCAGCGCGGGGGGGTCAACTAATGAAAAACTGTTTTTT
>TRBV7-2|TRBD2|NA|TRBJ2-7|15
CASSLKRTSDYEQYF
TGTGCCAGCAGCCTTAAACGGACTAGCGACTACGAGCAGTACTTC
>TRBV29-1|TRBD2|NA|TRBJ2-7|12
CSVNLGGNEQYF
TGCAGCGTTAACCTGGGGGGGAACGAGCAGTACTTC
>TRBV11-2|NA|NA|TRBJ1-1|14
CASSSGLGFAEAFF
TGTGCCAGCAGCTCTGGCCTAGGCTTCGCTGAAGCTTTCTTT
>TRBV6-5|TRBD2|NA|TRBJ2-5|15
CASSTGTSGQETQYF
TGTGCCAGCAGTACCGGGACTAGCGGCCAAGAGACCCAGTACTTC
>TRBV5-1|NA|NA|TRBJ1-1|15
CASSPGASKNTEAFF
TGCGCCAGCAGCCCAGGGGCCTCGAAGAACACTGAAGCTTTCTTT
>TRBV4-1|NA|NA|TRBJ1-5|15
CASSQVGRVNQPQHF
TGCGCCAGCAGCCAAGTGGGCAGAGTCAATCAGCCCCAGCATTTT
>TRBV11-2|NA|NA|TRBJ2-1|14
CASSSSDIYNEQFF
TGTGCCAGCAGCTCTAGCGATATCTACAATGAGCAGTTCTTC
>TRBV10-2|NA|few|TRBJ1-2|14
CASSEGRSPYGYTF
TGCGCCAGCAGTGAGGGCAGGTCTCCCTATGGCTACACCTTC
>TRBV7-9|NA|NA|TRBJ2-7|14
CASSAGLLSYEQYF
TGTGCCAGCAGCGCGGGACTCCTCTCCTACGAGCAGTACTTC
>TRBV9|TRBD1|NA|TRBJ1-1|15
CASSDLQGENTEAFF
TGTGCCAGCAGCGACCTACAGGGGGAGAACACTGAAGCTTTCTTT
>TRBV4-1|TRBD2|NA|TRBJ2-3|17
CASSPHLAVGIPDTQYF
TGCGCCAGCAGCCCGCATCTAGCGGTGGGGATTCCAGATACGCAGTATTTT
>TRBV29-1|NA|NA|TRBJ1-1|10
CSVFKGKAFF
TGCAGCGTTTTTAAGGGGAAAGCTTTCTTT
>TRBV28|NA|NA|TRBJ2-2|14
CASSLATNTGELFF
TGTGCCAGCAGTTTAGCTACCAACACCGGGGAGCTGTTTTTT
>TRBV5-1|TRBD1|NA|TRBJ2-2|15
CASRIQGAGAGELFF
TGCGCCAGCAGGATTCAGGGGGCAGGCGCCGGGGAGCTGTTTTTT
>TRBV11-1|NA|NA|TRBJ2-4|15
CASSLRTGEGNIQYF
TGTGCCAGCAGCTTACGGACCGGCGAGGGAAACATTCAGTACTTC
>TRBV7-9|TRBD1|few|TRBJ2-7|14
CASSAGTGSYEQYF
TGTGCCAGCAGCGCGGGGACAGGATCCTACGAGCAGTACTTC
>TRBV18|TRBD1|NA|TRBJ1-3|17
CASSPLSQGASGNTIYF
TGTGCCAGCTCACCACTCAGCCAGGGGGCTTCTGGAAACACCATATATTTT
>TRBV7-8|NA|NA|TRBJ1-5|15
CASSPGAGAYQPQHF
TGTGCCAGCAGCCCAGGGGCGGGGGCCTATCAGCCCCAGCATTTT
>TRBV2|TRBD2|NA|TRBJ2-2|16
CASSERAGANTGELFF
TGTGCCAGCAGTGAACGAGCGGGAGCGAACACCGGGGAGCTGTTTTTT
>TRBV5-1|TRBD2|NA|TRBJ2-1|15
CASTSGLAGNNEQFF
TGCGCCAGCACGTCGGGACTAGCGGGGAACAATGAGCAGTTCTTC
>TRBV4-1|NA|NA|TRBJ2-7|15
CASSQDRGTHYEQYF
TGCGCCAGCAGCCAAGATAGGGGGACCCATTACGAGCAGTACTTC
>TRBV10-1|TRBD1|NA|TRBJ2-2|15
CASPNRGERSGELFF
TGCGCCAGCCCGAACAGGGGGGAAAGGAGCGGGGAGCTGTTTTTT
>TRBV14|NA|NA|TRBJ1-1|16
CASSQERDTDNTEAFF
TGTGCCAGCAGCCAAGAAAGGGACACCGACAACACTGAAGCTTTCTTT
>TRBV5-1|TRBD1|NA|TRBJ1-2|15
CASRPTGTGGSGYTF
TGCGCCAGCAGGCCGACCGGGACAGGGGGCTCTGGCTACACCTTC
>TRBV30|NA|NA|TRBJ2-5|14
CAWRPGVLQETQYF
TGTGCCTGGAGGCCAGGGGTGCTACAAGAGACCCAGTACTTC
>TRBV19|NA|NA|TRBJ1-1|14
CASTRLGGNTEAFF
TGTGCCAGTACCCGCTTAGGGGGAAACACTGAAGCTTTCTTT
>TRBV27|TRBD1|NA|TRBJ1-4|15
CASSSFGTANEKLFF
TGTGCCAGCAGTTCCTTCGGGACAGCGAATGAAAAACTGTTTTTT
>TRBV29-1|TRBD1|once|TRBJ1-2|15
CSVGRGQGDHYGYTF
TGCAGCGTCGGTCGCGGACAGGGCGATCACTATGGCTACACCTTC
>TRBV11-2|NA|NA|TRBJ2-6|18
CASSLGPSRDSGANVLTF
TGTGCCAGCAGCTTAGGTCCCAGCAGGGACTCTGGGGCCAACGTCCTGACTTTC
>TRBV19|NA|NA|TRBJ1-5|14
CASSTDNSNQPQHF
TGTGCCAGTTCGACGGACAATAGCAATCAGCCCCAGCATTTT
>TRBV30|NA|few|TRBJ1-1|13
CAWTGIMNTEAFF
TGTGCCTGGACAGGGATTATGAACACTGAAGCTTTCTTT
>TRBV28|TRBD1|NA|TRBJ2-1|16
CASSPTGRGLRDEQFF
TGTGCCAGCAGTCCCACTGGAAGGGGGCTGAGGGATGAGCAGTTCTTC
>TRBV28|NA|once|TRBJ1-5|16
CASSPKTFYSNQPQHF
TGTGCCAGCAGTCCGAAGACATTCTATAGCAATCAGCCCCAGCATTTT
>TRBV2|TRBD2|NA|TRBJ2-7|15
CASSPRTSGSYEQYF
TGTGCCAGCAGTCCCCGGACTAGCGGGAGCTACGAGCAGTACTTC
>TRBV6-4|NA|NA|TRBJ1-4|15
CASSEGGGPNEKLFF
TGTGCCAGCAGTGAGGGCGGAGGGCCAAATGAAAAACTGTTTTTT
>TRBV9|NA|NA|TRBJ1-3|15
CASSVQGNPGNTIYF
TGTGCCAGCAGCGTTCAGGGGAACCCTGGAAACACCATATATTTT
>TRBV28|NA|NA|TRBJ1-2|15
CASSPRQSSHYGYTF
TGTGCCAGCAGCCCTCGACAGAGCTCTCACTATGGCTACACCTTC
>TRBV7-2|NA|NA|TRBJ2-7|15
CASSLGGVSTYEQYF
TGTGCCAGCAGCTTGGGAGGCGTCAGTACCTACGAGCAGTACTTC
>TRBV5-5|NA|NA|TRBJ1-5|14
CASSVSFSNQPQHF
TGTGCCAGCAGCGTTAGTTTCAGCAATCAGCCCCAGCATTTT
>TRBV19|NA|once|TRBJ2-7|14
CASSIGQNGYEQYF
TGTGCCAGTAGTATTGGACAGAACGGCTACGAGCAGTACTTC
>TRBV2|NA|NA|TRBJ2-1|13
CASTLTRSHEQFF
TGTGCCAGCACCTTAACTAGGAGCCATGAGCAGTTCTTC
>TRBV5-1|TRBD1|NA|TRBJ2-7|15
CASSLAGAGGHEQYF
TGCGCCAGCAGCTTGGCCGGCGCAGGGGGCCACGAGCAGTACTTC
>TRBV19|NA|NA|TRBJ2-2|13
CASSSPGSGELFF
TGTGCCAGTAGCTCCCCGGGTTCCGGGGAGCTGTTTTTT
>TRBV6-5|NA|NA|TRBJ1-2|14
CASSSDRVMDGYTF
TGTGCCAGCAGTAGCGACCGGGTCATGGATGGCTACACCTTC
>TRBV5-1|TRBD1|NA|TRBJ1-1|14
CASSWDRPNTEAFF
TGCGCCAGCAGCTGGGACAGGCCGAACACTGAAGCTTTCTTT